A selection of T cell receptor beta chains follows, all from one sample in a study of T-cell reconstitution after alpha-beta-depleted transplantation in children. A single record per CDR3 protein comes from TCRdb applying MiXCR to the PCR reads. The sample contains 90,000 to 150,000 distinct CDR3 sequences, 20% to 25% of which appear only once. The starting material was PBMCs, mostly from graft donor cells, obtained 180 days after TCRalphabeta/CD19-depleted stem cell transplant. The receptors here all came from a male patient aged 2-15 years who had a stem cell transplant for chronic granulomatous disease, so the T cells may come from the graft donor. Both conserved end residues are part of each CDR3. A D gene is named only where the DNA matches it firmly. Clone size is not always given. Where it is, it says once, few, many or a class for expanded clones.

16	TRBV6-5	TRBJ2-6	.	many	CASSSERETGANVLTF	TGTGCCAGCAGTTCCGAAAGGGAAACTGGGGCCAACGTCCTGACTTTC
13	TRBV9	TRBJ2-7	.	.	CASSVEIWDEQYF	TGTGCCAGCAGCGTAGAAATATGGGACGAGCAGTACTTC
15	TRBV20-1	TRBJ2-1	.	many	CSARVRLGRRNEQFF	TGCAGTGCTAGAGTTCGACTAGGGCGGAGGAATGAGCAGTTCTTC
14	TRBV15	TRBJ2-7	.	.	CATSSNKGMDEQYF	TGTGCCACCAGCAGCAACAAGGGAATGGACGAGCAGTACTTC
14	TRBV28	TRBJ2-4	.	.	CASSPWSGKNIQYF	TGTGCCAGCAGTCCATGGTCGGGTAAAAACATTCAGTACTTC
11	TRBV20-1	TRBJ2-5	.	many	CSARLFETQYF	TGCAGTGCTAGATTATTCGAGACCCAGTACTTC
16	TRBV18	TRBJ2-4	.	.	CASSAPKGVAKNIQYF	TGTGCCAGCTCTGCACCTAAAGGGGTAGCCAAAAACATTCAGTACTTC
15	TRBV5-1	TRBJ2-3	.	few	CASSSGTFGTDTQYF	TGCGCCAGCAGCAGCGGGACATTCGGCACAGATACGCAGTATTTT
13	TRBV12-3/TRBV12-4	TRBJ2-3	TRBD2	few	CASSSGGSDTQYF	TGTGCCAGCAGTTCCGGGGGGTCAGATACGCAGTATTTT
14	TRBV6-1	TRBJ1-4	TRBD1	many	CASRGQVFSEKLFF	TGTGCCAGCAGGGGACAGGTCTTTTCCGAAAAACTGTTTTTT
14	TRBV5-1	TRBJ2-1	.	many	CASSFRDHYNEQFF	TGCGCCAGCAGCTTCCGGGACCATTACAATGAGCAGTTCTTC
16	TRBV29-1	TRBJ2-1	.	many	CSVGSPSWTPHNEQFF	TGCAGCGTTGGATCACCTTCTTGGACCCCTCACAATGAGCAGTTCTTC
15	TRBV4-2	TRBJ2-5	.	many	CASSQEWSAPGTQYF	TGTGCCAGCAGCCAAGAGTGGAGCGCACCAGGGACCCAGTACTTC
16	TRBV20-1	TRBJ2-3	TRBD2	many	CSARDFSGRVTDTQYF	TGCAGTGCTAGAGATTTTAGCGGGAGGGTCACAGATACGCAGTATTTT
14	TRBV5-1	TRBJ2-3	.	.	CASSMATSTDTQYF	TGCGCCAGCAGCATGGCAACGAGCACAGATACGCAGTATTTT
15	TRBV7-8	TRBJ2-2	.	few	CASSLVLVHTGELFF	TGTGCCAGCAGCTTAGTTCTGGTCCACACCGGGGAGCTGTTTTTT